This is a list of T cell receptor beta chains from one sample in a study of T cells in Graves' hyperthyroidism and ophthalmopathy. Each CDR3 protein gets one entry after TCRdb re-called the multiplex PCR reads with MiXCR. The data show approximately 740,000 distinct CDR3 sequences, approximately 15% seen once. The specimen sequenced was blood. These receptor sequences come from a woman aged 18 to 35 with Graves' hyperthyroidism. Both conserved end residues are part of each CDR3. A D gene is named only where the DNA matches it firmly. Not every row has a clone size; where given, it reads once, few, many or a size class.

D,size,V,J,DNA,CDR3
-,few,TRBV20-1,TRBJ1-5,TGCAGTGCTAGAGCGACAGTCAATCAGCCCCAGCATTTT,CSARATVNQPQHF
TRBD1,many,TRBV6-1,TRBJ1-1,TGTGCCAGCGATCAGGGGGCGTTAATCACTGAAGCTTTCTTT,CASDQGALITEAFF
-,many,TRBV24-1,TRBJ1-2,TGTGCCACCAGTGACTTCGGACAAGTCGGCGGCTACACCTTC,CATSDFGQVGGYTF
TRBD2,-,TRBV27,TRBJ2-7,TGTGCCAGCAGTTCTCTAAAGGCTAGCGGGGCCCACTACGAGCAGTACTTC,CASSSLKASGAHYEQYF
TRBD2,few,TRBV7-9,TRBJ2-3,TGTGCCAGCACCCGGACAGGGAAACTTACCGGGACTAGCGGCACAGATACGCAGTATTTT,CASTRTGKLTGTSGTDTQYF
-,many,TRBV20-1,TRBJ2-1,TGCAGTGCTAGAGTGCAAGCATGGGAGCAGTTCTTC,CSARVQAWEQFF
-,-,TRBV6-1,TRBJ2-4,TGTGCCAGCAGTGAAGCGGGAGCGACCAAAAACATTCAGTACTTC,CASSEAGATKNIQYF
TRBD2,few,TRBV10-3,TRBJ2-1,TGTGCCATCAGAGGGACTAGCGGGTACAATGAGCAGTTCTTC,CAIRGTSGYNEQFF
TRBD1,-,TRBV3-1,TRBJ2-7,TGTGCCAGCAGCCAAGATAGGACAGGTTTCTACGAGCAGTACTTC,CASSQDRTGFYEQYF
TRBD2,many,TRBV20-1,TRBJ2-7,TGCAGTGCTAGAGGTCAGACTAGCGGAGATTACGAGCAGTACTTC,CSARGQTSGDYEQYF
TRBD2,-,TRBV18,TRBJ2-1,TGTGCCAGCTCTGGATGGGACTACAACTCCTACAATGAGCAGTTCTTC,CASSGWDYNSYNEQFF
-,many,TRBV30,TRBJ1-4,TGTGCCTGGAGTGTAGGGGGGGCGAATGAAAAACTGTTTTTT,CAWSVGGANEKLFF
-,-,TRBV24-1,TRBJ2-3,TGTGCCACCAGTGACCCGGGCCAGGGGCAGTATTTT,CATSDPGQGQYF
TRBD2,few,TRBV30,TRBJ2-5,TGTGCCTGGAGTGCGGGAGGGCCGCTCGAGACCCAGTACTTC,CAWSAGGPLETQYF
-,few,TRBV6-5,TRBJ1-3,TGTGCCAGCAGTTACTCGAGCGGGCCTGGAAACACCATATATTTT,CASSYSSGPGNTIYF
-,-,TRBV7-2,TRBJ1-1,TGTGCCAGCAGCTTAGTGGGGGGGGGGGCCACTGAAGCTTTCTTT,CASSLVGGGATEAFF
-,many,TRBV29-1,TRBJ2-1,TGCAGCGTTGTTGTAGTATTTGAAAATGAGCAGTTCTTC,CSVVVVFENEQFF
-,few,TRBV10-2,TRBJ2-1,TGCGCCAGTTACCGGAATTACAATGAGCAGTTCTTC,CASYRNYNEQFF
-,many,TRBV7-9,TRBJ2-1,TGTGCCAGCAGCTCCCCCCGTGGGGGAGGATACAATGAGCAGTTCTTC,CASSSPRGGGYNEQFF
TRBD2,many,TRBV24-1,TRBJ2-1,TGTGCCACCAGTGACCGCGGACTAGCGGGAGGGAGTCGCAATGAGCAGTTCTTC,CATSDRGLAGGSRNEQFF
-,few,TRBV4-1,TRBJ2-3,TGCGCCAGCAGCCAAGCAAGACCGGCCCCGCAGTATTTT,CASSQARPAPQYF
-,many,TRBV2,TRBJ2-1,TGTGCCAATCGGGGGCCCGGTCATTTCAATGAGCAGTTCTTC,CANRGPGHFNEQFF
TRBD1,many,TRBV7-2,TRBJ2-7,TGTGCCAGCAGCCAGACAGGGATCTCCTACGAGCAGTACTTC,CASSQTGISYEQYF